The clone carrying this T cell receptor (beta chain) was seen ten or more times. The CDR3 runs to 14 residues. Germline V CDR1 and CDR2: DFQATT, SNEGSKA (reference sequence). Trimming removed 5 bases from V and 3 bases from J; junction bases left unmatched: 8. The library came from three nested PCR rounds adapted from ARM-PCR protocols. In TCRdb, the multiplex PCR reads were re-called with MiXCR into one record per CDR3 protein. The sample yields roughly 150,000 distinct CDR3 sequences, around 61% seen once. The data are from a study of tumor and adjacent non-tumor tissue in lung cancer. The template was RNA from unsorted bulk tissue.

The sequence was collected from a man in his 60s with small cell lung cancer. The rearrangement links TRBV20-1 to TRBJ2-3; 7 bases line up with TRBD2. The sequenced material came from lung tumor tissue. The CDR3 DNA is TGCAGTGCTGGAGGGCGGGGGAGGACAGATACGCAGTATTTT. Its translation is CSAGGRGRTDTQYF.